The present T cell receptor beta chain was sequenced within a study of T cells in localized non-small cell lung cancer. From germline, CDR1 is SGHNT and CDR2 YENEEA. This CDR3 region has 14 residues. J lost 5 bases, V lost 5 bases, and 8 bases had no gene match. The data were produced by immunoSEQ multiplex PCR, yet TCRdb's version contains in-frame clones alone and is incomplete. The sample lists 2,500 to 3,500 clones; roughly 26% were seen once. The sequencing used normal lung tissue next to the tumor, collected before any cancer treatment. The clonotype originates from a male donor aged 60 or over with stage II lung adenocarcinoma. This sequence joins TRBV11-3 and TRBJ2-5; 7 bases fit TRBD1. This CDR3 is CASSQRGRGETQYF. CDR3 bases: TGTGCCAGCAGCCAAAGGGGGCGCGGTGAGACCCAGTACTTC.